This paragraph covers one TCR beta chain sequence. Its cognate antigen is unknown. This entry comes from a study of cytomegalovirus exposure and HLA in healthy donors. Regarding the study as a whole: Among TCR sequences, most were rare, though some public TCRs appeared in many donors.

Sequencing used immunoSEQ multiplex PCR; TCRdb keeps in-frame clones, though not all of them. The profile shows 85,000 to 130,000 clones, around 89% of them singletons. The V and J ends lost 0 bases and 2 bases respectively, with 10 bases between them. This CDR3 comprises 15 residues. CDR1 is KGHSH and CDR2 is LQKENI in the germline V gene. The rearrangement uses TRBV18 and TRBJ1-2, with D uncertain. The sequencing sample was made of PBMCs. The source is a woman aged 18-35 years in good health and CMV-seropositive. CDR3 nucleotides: TGTGCCAGCTCACCACCGTCCCAGCGGAACTATGGCTACACCTTC. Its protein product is CASSPPSQRNYGYTF.